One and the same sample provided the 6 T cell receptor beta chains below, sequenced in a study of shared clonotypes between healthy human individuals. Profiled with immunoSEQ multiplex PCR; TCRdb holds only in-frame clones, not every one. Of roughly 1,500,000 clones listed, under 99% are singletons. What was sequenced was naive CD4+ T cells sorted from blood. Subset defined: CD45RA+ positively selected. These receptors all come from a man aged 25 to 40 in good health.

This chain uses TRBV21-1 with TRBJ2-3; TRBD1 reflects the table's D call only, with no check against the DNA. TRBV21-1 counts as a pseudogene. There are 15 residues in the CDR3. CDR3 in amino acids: CASPRGGQVPDTQYF. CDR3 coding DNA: TGTGCCAGCCCCAGGGGGGGACAGGTACCAGATACGCAGTATTTT.

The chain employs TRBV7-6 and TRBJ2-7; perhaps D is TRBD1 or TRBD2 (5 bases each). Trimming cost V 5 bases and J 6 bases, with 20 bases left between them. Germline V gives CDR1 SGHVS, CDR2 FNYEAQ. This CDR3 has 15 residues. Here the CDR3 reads CASSPRDPSFIEQYF. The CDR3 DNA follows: TGTGCCAGCAGCCCCCGGGACCCAAGCTTCATCGAGCAGTACTTC. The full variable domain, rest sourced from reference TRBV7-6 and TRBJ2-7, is GAGVSQSPRYKVTKRGQDVALRCDPISGHVSLYWYRQALGQGPEFLTYFNYEAQQDKSGLPNDRFSAERPEGSISTLTIQRTEQRDSAMYRCASSPRDPSFIEQYFGPGTRLTVT.

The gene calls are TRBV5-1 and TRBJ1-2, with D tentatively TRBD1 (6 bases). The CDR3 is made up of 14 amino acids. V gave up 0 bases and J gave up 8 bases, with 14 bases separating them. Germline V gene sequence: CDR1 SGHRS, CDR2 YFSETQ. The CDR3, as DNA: TGCGCCAGCAGCTTGGGAAGGGGGACGGCGGGCTACACCTTC. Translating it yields CASSLGRGTAGYTF.

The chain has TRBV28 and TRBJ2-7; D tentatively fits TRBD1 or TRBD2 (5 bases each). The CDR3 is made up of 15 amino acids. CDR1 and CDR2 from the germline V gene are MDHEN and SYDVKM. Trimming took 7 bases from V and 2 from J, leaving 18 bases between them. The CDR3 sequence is CASTIESGDAYEQYF. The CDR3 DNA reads TGTGCCAGCACCATCGAGTCTGGGGACGCCTACGAGCAGTACTTC.

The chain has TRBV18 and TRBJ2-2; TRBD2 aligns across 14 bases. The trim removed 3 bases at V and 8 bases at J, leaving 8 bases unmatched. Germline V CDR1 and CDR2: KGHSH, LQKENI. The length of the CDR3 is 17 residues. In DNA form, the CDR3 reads TGTGCCAGCTCACCGCCCGGGACTAGCGGGAGAATGGGGGAGCTGTTTTTT. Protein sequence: CASSPPGTSGRMGELFF.

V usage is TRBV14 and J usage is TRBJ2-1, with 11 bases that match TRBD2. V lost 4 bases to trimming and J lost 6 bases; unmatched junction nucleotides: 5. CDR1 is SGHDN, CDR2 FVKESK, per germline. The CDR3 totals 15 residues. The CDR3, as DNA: TGTGCCAGCAGCCTACTAGCGGGAGTCCCCAATGAGCAGTTCTTC. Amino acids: CASSLLAGVPNEQFF.